This T cell receptor beta chain was captured in a study of T cells in Graves' hyperthyroidism and ophthalmopathy. Amplification of TCR beta CDR3 regions was performed using RNA transcripts as template. First-round RT-PCR of the TCR CDR3 relied on the HTBI primer set. Via MiXCR, TCRdb re-called the multiplex PCR reads, giving one row per CDR3 protein. The table includes a few hundred thousand distinct CDR3 sequences, around 13% detected once. Overall study results and limits: Most clonotypes expanded in thyroid above 0.001 were likewise present in blood.

This clonotype was detected once. Its target is not known. Ophthalmopathy cases scored 3 or more on the Clinical Activity Score and 4 or more on NOSPECS grade, with duration below 3 months. Germline CDR1 and CDR2: SGHTA and FQGNSA. The CDR3 runs 14 residues. The chain couples TRBV7-2 to TRBJ2-7; TRBD2 agrees at 7 bases. The DNA end is a closer match to TRBJ2-1, so the J assignment may be wrong. Sequencing was carried out using blood. This receptor was obtained from a woman aged 40 to 55 with Graves' ophthalmopathy. This chain's CDR3 is CASSFGGSVDEQFF. In DNA, the CDR3 is TGTGCCAGCAGCTTCGGCGGGAGCGTAGATGAGCAGTTCTTC.